A selection of T cell receptor beta chains follows, all from one sample in a study of blood T cell repertoires in COVID-19. The repertoire was sequenced with immunoSEQ multiplex PCR; TCRdb's copy has only in-frame clones and lacks some. The table includes around 160,000 clones, about 90% detected once. Material for sequencing was peripheral blood. The source is an older man with acute or convalescent COVID-19. The CDR3 runs from the conserved cysteine through the conserved F or W.

j_call v_call cdr3_aa
TRBJ2-1 TRBV15 CATSRDEREVPFF
TRBJ2-3 TRBV19 CASSPLAITDTQYF
TRBJ2-5 TRBV5-8 CASSLGQAGSGQYF
TRBJ2-1 TRBV5-1 CASSTDSPSYNEQFF
TRBJ2-7 TRBV5-1 CASSSDSSSYEQYF
TRBJ1-2 TRBV28 CASRGTRGPPDYGYTF
TRBJ1-1 TRBV4-1 CASSGLGAVWTEAFF
TRBJ1-6 TRBV4-1 CASSQDLRTVNSPLHF
TRBJ1-4 TRBV5-5 CASSLVGGTNEKLFF
TRBJ2-1 TRBV7-6 CASSLVSAGEQFF
TRBJ2-1 TRBV5-1 CASSLGGLADYNEQFF
TRBJ2-7 TRBV28 CASNFRSGFGEQYF
TRBJ2-4 TRBV28 CASSLGRQALSIQYF
TRBJ1-1 TRBV29-1 CSVARGSTEAFF
TRBJ1-5 TRBV7-8 CASSRTGIGQPQHF
TRBJ2-5 TRBV5-5 CASSLAILAGVETQYF
TRBJ1-5 TRBV7-2 CASSLRGGRDQPQHF
TRBJ2-2 TRBV3-1/TRBV3-2 CASSWTENTGELFF
TRBJ1-5 TRBV19 CASSILTGVGNQPQHF
TRBJ2-2 TRBV29-1 CSVRQGGTGELFF
TRBJ2-5 TRBV18 CASSPGLAETQYF
TRBJ1-4 TRBV30 CAWGSGQGQGDEKLFF
TRBJ2-7 TRBV3-1/TRBV3-2 CASSQEGLAGVSGEQYF
TRBJ2-6 TRBV7-2 CASSLIEAPNSGANVLTF
TRBJ1-2 TRBV29-1 CSVEGGRGFYGYTF
TRBJ2-5 TRBV20-1 CSASRGDETQYF
TRBJ1-2 TRBV6-1 CASSETGGYGYTF
TRBJ2-1 TRBV24-1 CATSEGGDRADEQFF
TRBJ1-5 TRBV2 CASSEQGGDQPQHF
TRBJ1-2 TRBV6-5 CASRAGTGRRGYTF
TRBJ2-2 TRBV19 CASSWAGGTGELFF
TRBJ1-3 TRBV30 CAWSADRNTIYF
TRBJ1-6 TRBV7-3 CASSQDFNNSPLHF
TRBJ1-1 TRBV27 CASSFQGQGEAFF
TRBJ1-3 TRBV3-1/TRBV3-2 CASRRGQGADGNTIYF
TRBJ2-7 TRBV5-1 CASLNRGEYEQYF
TRBJ1-5 TRBV5-1 CASSLGTAGGMPQHF
TRBJ2-1 TRBV5-1 CASSLALRDEQFF